This TCR beta chain appears in the sequencing data of a study of T cell responses to AZD1222 COVID-19 vaccine. TCRdb keeps only in-frame clones here, not all; method: immunoSEQ multiplex PCR. This sample has around 130,000 clones, with roughly nine tenths found just once. The germline V gene encodes CDR1 SNHLY and CDR2 FYNNEI. Trimming removed 8 bases from V and 1 base from J; junction bases left unmatched: 6. The CDR3 totals 14 residues. Sequenced material: peripheral blood, taken 28 days after the second AZD1222 dose. This TCR derives from an adult who received the AZD1222 COVID-19 vaccine. The rearrangement links TRBV2 to TRBJ1-1; 8 bases line up with TRBD1. CDR3 protein: CASGRQGRNTEAFF. The CDR3 DNA reads as TGTGCCAGCGGTAGACAGGGGCGGAACACTGAAGCTTTCTTT.